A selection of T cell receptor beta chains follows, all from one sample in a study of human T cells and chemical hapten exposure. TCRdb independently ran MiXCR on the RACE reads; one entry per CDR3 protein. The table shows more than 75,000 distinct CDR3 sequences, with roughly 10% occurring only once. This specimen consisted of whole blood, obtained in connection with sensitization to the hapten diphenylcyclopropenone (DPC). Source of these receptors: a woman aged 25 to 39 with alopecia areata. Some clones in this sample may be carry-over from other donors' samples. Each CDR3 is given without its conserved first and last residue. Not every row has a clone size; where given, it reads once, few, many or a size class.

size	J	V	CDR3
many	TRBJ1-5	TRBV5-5	ASSLAPNQDQPQH
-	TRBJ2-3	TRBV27	ASSFVLATEADTQY
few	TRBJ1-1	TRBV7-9	ASSVTTGLTEAF
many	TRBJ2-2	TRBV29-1	SARGVRGQANTGELF
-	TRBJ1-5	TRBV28	ASSIRTAFNQPQH
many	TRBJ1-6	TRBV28	ASSSSWDRGDSPLH
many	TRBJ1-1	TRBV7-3	ASSPQGGGTEAF
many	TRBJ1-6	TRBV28	ANARDRGNSPLH
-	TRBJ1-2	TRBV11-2	ASSRPGQGFYGYT
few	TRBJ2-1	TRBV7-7	ASSSGVYNEQF
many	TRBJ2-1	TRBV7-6	ASSPQGDEQF
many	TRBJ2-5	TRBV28	ASREGLQETQY
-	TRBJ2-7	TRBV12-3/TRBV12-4	ASSFEGYSYEQY
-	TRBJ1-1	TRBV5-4	ASSLTTGGTEAF
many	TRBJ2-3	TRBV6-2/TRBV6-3	ASSPVADTQY
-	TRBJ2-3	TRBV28	ASSFLSPSGSWTDTQY